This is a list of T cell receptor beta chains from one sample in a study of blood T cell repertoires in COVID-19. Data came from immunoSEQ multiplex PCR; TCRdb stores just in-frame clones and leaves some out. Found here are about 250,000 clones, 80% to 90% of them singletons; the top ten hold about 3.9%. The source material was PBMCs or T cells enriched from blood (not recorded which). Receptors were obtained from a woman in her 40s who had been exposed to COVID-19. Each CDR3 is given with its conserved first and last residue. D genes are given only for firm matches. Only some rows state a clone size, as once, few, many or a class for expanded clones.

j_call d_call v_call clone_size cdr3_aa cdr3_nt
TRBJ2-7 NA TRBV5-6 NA CASSLAGVSEQYF TGTGCCAGCAGCTTGGCAGGGGTAAGCGAGCAGTACTTC
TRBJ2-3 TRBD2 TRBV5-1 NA CASSPGVAGGTDTQYF TGCGCCAGCAGCCCCGGGGTAGCGGGGGGCACAGATACGCAGTATTTT
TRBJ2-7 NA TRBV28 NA CASREGQYEQYF TGTGCCAGCAGAGAAGGACAGTACGAGCAGTACTTC
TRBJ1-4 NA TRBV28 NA CASSSPRGGGNEKLFF TGTGCCAGCAGTTCCCCCCGGGGGGGCGGTAATGAAAAACTGTTTTTT
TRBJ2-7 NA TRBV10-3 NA CAIRTEAVYEQYF TGTGCCATCAGGACCGAGGCCGTCTACGAGCAGTACTTC
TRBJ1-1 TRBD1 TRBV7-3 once CASSSGGGTTEAFF TGTGCCAGCAGCTCAGGGGGCGGCACCACTGAAGCTTTCTTT
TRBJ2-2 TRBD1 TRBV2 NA CASSDQGARNTGELFF TGTGCCAGCAGTGATCAGGGGGCGCGAAACACCGGGGAGCTGTTTTTT
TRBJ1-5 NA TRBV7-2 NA CASSKNNNQPQHF TGTGCCAGCAGCAAAAACAACAATCAGCCCCAGCATTTT
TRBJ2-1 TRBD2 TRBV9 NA CASSVRAGEGNEQFF TGTGCCAGCAGCGTACGAGCGGGGGAGGGCAATGAGCAGTTCTTC
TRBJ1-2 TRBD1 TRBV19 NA CASRVPSGQGHGYTF TGTGCCAGTAGGGTCCCGTCTGGACAGGGTCATGGCTACACCTTC
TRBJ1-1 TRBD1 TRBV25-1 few CASSEFKGQGNTEAFF TGTGCCAGCAGTGAGTTTAAGGGACAGGGGAACACTGAAGCTTTCTTT
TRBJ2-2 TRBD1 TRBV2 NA CASSRDRFNTGELFF TGTGCCAGCAGCCGGGACAGGTTCAACACCGGGGAGCTGTTTTTT
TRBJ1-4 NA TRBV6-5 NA CASSYVSGREKLFF TGTGCCAGCAGTTACGTCTCAGGGAGGGAAAAACTGTTTTTT
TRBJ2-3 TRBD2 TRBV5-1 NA CASSPTFGRSTDTQYF TGCGCCAGCAGCCCAACGTTCGGGAGGAGCACAGATACGCAGTATTTT
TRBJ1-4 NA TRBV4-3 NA CASSSGGIRKLFF TGCGCCAGCAGCTCGGGGGGTATTCGAAAACTGTTTTTT
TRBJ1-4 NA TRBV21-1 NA CASSKGTGVFWEKLFF TGTGCCAGCAGCAAAGGGACAGGGGTTTTTTGGGAAAAACTGTTTTTT
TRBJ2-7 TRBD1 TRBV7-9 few CASSLTGADEQYF TGTGCCAGCAGCTTAACAGGGGCAGACGAGCAGTACTTC
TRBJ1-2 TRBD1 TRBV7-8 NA CASSSLRPGTGGIGGYTF TGTGCCAGCAGCTCCCTCCGTCCCGGGACAGGGGGCATAGGGGGCTACACCTTC
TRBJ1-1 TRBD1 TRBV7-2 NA CASSFHRGGTEAFF TGTGCCAGCAGCTTCCACAGGGGGGGAACTGAAGCTTTCTTT
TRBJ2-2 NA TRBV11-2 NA CASSFTGNTGELFF TGTGCCAGCAGCTTCACAGGGAACACCGGGGAGCTGTTTTTT
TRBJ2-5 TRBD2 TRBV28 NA CASSPLRRGGSLQETQYF TGTGCCAGCAGTCCCCTACGGCGGGGGGGTTCACTTCAAGAGACCCAGTACTTC
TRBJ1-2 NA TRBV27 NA CASSQYSQAANYGYTF TGTGCCAGCAGTCAATACTCCCAAGCCGCTAACTATGGCTACACCTTC
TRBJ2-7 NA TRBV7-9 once CASSLVGQTTYEQYF TGTGCCAGCAGCTTGGTCGGGCAGACTACCTACGAGCAGTACTTC